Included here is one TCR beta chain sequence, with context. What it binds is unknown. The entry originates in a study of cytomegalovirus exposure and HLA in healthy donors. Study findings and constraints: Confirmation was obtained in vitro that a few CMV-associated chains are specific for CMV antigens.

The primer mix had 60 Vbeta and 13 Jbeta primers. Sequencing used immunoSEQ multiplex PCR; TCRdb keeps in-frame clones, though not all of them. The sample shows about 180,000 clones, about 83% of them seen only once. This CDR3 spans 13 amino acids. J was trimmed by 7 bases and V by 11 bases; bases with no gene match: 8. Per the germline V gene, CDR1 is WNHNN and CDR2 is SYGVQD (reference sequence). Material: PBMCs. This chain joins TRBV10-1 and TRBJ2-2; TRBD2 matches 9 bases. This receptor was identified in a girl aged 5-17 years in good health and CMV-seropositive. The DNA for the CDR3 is TGCGCCTCCAAAGCGGGGGGTGGCGGGGAGCTGTTTTTT. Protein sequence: CASKAGGGGELFF.